The clone carrying this T cell receptor beta chain was counted ten times or more. MiXCR, run by TCRdb on the PCR reads, gives a single entry per CDR3 protein. The sample lists roughly 20,000 distinct CDR3 sequences, 35% to 50% seen once, with about 13% in the top ten. This entry comes from a study of tumor-infiltrating lymphocytes in oesophageal squamous cell carcinoma. CDR1 is SNHLY, CDR2 FYNNEI, per germline. The CDR3 contains 15 residues. V shed 1 base and J 7 bases; nucleotides not matched to a gene: 6. The sample comprised normal esophageal tissue next to the tumor. This TCR came from a male donor with esophageal squamous cell carcinoma. The rearrangement links TRBV2 to TRBJ2-5; 10 bases align to TRBD1. The CDR3 region is CASSEGQGAEGTQYF. The CDR3 DNA reads as TGTGCCAGCAGTGAAGGACAGGGGGCCGAAGGGACCCAGTACTTC.